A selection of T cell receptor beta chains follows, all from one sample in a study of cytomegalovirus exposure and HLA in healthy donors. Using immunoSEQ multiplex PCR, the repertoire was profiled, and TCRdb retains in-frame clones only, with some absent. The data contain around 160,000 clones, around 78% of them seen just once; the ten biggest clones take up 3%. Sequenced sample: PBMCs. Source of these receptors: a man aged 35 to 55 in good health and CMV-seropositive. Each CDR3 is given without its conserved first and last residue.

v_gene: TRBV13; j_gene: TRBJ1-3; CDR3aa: ASSLGRGSSGNTIY
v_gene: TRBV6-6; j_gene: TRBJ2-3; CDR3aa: ASSYSTSTDTQY
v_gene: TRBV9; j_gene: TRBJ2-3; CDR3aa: ASTRQFRSDTQY
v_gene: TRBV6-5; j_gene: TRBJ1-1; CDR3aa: ASTHGAGGRAF
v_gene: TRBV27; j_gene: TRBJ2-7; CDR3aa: ASSGQTNEQY
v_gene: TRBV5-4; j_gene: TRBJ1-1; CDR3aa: ASRLNIPSTEAF
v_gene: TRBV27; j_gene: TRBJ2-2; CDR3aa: ASSLSKLAGSNTGELF
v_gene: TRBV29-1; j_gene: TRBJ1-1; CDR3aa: SVGGFSGAF
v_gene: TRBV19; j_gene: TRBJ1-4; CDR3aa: ASSPRAGELF
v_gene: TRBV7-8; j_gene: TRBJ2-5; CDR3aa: ASSFGRQETQY
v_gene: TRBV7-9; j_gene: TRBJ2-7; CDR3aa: SSSFGQSYEQY
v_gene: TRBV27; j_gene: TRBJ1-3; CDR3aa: ASRALVNTIY
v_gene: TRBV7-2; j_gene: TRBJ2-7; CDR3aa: ASSLRGQAPYEQY
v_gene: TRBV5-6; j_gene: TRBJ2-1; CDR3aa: ASSLGQRPSSYNEQF
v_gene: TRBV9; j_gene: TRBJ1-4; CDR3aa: ASSVSPQGGDEKLF
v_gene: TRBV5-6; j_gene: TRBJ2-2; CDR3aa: ASSTRTSGTNTGELF
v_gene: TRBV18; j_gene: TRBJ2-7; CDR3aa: ASSPLAKLAGGFYEQY